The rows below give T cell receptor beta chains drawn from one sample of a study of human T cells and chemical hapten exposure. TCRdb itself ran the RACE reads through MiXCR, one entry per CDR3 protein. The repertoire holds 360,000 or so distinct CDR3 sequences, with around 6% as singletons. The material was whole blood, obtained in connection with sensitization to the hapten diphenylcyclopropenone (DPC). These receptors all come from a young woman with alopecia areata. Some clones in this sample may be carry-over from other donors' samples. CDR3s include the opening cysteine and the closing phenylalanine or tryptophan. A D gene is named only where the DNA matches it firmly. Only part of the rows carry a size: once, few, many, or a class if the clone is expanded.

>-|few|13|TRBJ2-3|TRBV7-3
CASSPTRGGTQYF
TGTGCCAGCAGCCCCACCAGAGGGGGTACGCAGTATTTT
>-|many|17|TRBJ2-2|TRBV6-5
CASSQASGTATTGELFF
TGTGCCAGCAGTCAGGCCTCCGGGACGGCTACCACCGGGGAGCTGTTTTTT
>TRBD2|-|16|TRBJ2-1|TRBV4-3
CASSQERGLAGGPLFF
TGCGCCAGCAGCCAAGAGAGAGGACTAGCGGGGGGGCCATTGTTCTTC
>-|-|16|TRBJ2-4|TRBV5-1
CASSPTGLIAKNIQYF
TGCGCCAGCAGCCCTACAGGGTTAATAGCCAAAAACATTCAGTACTTC
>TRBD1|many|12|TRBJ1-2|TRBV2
CASSRDSYGYTF
TGTGCCAGCAGCCGGGACAGCTATGGCTACACCTTC
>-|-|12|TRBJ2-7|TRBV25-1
CASVGQTYEQYF
TGTGCCAGCGTTGGACAGACCTACGAGCAGTACTTC
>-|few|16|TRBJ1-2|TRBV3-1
CASSQEPPGRNYGYTF
TGTGCCAGCAGCCAAGAACCTCCAGGGAGAAACTATGGCTACACCTTC
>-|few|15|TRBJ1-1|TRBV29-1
CSVKGGSKRRSEAFF
TGCAGCGTAAAAGGGGGTAGCAAACGCCGCTCTGAAGCTTTCTTT
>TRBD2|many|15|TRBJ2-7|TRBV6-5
CASSYESGGAGEQYF
TGTGCCAGCAGTTACGAATCCGGGGGGGCAGGGGAGCAGTACTTC
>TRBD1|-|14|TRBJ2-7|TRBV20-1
CSARDGTDHYEQYF
TGCAGTGCTAGAGACGGGACAGATCACTACGAGCAGTACTTC
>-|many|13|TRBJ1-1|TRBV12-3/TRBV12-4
CASSFAGSTEAFF
TGTGCCAGCAGTTTCGCGGGGAGCACTGAAGCTTTCTTT
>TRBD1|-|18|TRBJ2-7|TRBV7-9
CASSPHGAGQGSSYEQYF
TGTGCCAGCAGCCCTCATGGGGCGGGACAGGGCTCTTCCTACGAGCAGTACTTC
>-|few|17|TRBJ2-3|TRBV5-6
CASSLASGDGSTDTQYF
TGTGCCAGCAGCTTGGCTTCAGGCGACGGAAGCACAGATACGCAGTATTTT
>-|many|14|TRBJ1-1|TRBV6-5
CAARREGMNTEAFF
TGTGCGGCCCGCCGAGAGGGGATGAACACTGAAGCTTTCTTT
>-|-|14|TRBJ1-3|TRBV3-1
CASSQDRGGNTIYF
TGTGCCAGCAGCCAAGACAGGGGAGGAAACACCATATATTTT
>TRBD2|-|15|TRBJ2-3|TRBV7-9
CASSHALAGADTQYF
TGTGCCAGCAGCCACGCACTAGCGGGGGCAGATACGCAGTATTTT
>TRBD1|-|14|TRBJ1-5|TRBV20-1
CSARDSYRNQPQHF
TGCAGTGCCAGGGACAGCTACCGGAATCAGCCCCAGCATTTT
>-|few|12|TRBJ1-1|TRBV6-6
CASSLEGSEAFF
TGTGCCAGCAGTCTAGAAGGATCTGAAGCTTTCTTT
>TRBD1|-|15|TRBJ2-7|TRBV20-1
CSAPPPGQGSYEQYF
TGCAGTGCCCCGCCTCCGGGACAGGGTTCCTACGAGCAGTACTTC
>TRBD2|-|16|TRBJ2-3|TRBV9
CASSVSLAGDTDTQYF
TGTGCCAGCAGCGTCTCACTAGCGGGGGACACAGATACGCAGTATTTT
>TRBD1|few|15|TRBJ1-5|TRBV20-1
CSARDRGQNNQPQHF
TGCAGTGCTAGAGATAGGGGACAGAACAATCAGCCCCAGCATTTT
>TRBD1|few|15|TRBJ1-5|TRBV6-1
CASSRGGTVDQPQHF
TGTGCCAGCTCCCGGGGGGGGACAGTCGATCAGCCCCAGCATTTT
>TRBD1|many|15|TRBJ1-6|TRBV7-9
CASSPQGRNNSPLHF
TGTGCCAGCAGCCCACAGGGGAGGAACAATTCACCCCTCCACTTT
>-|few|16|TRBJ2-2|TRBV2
CASSEVRPMNTGELFF
TGTGCCAGCAGTGAAGTTAGACCTATGAACACCGGGGAGCTGTTTTTT
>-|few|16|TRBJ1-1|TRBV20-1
CSAKGPSGRMNTEAFF
TGCAGTGCTAAAGGCCCGTCAGGACGGATGAACACTGAAGCTTTCTTT
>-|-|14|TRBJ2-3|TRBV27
CASSLKDLSDTQYF
TGTGCCAGCAGTTTGAAAGATCTCTCGGATACGCAGTATTTT
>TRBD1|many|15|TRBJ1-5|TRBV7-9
CASRPLTGFEQPQHF
TGTGCCAGCAGGCCTTTGACAGGGTTCGAGCAGCCCCAGCATTTT
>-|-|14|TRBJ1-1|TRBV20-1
CSARGRGGYTEAFF
TGCAGTGCTAGGGGACGGGGTGGATACACTGAAGCTTTCTTT
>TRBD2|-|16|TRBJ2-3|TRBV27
CASSVSSGGRGDTQYF
TGTGCCAGCAGTGTATCTAGCGGGGGGCGGGGAGATACGCAGTATTTT
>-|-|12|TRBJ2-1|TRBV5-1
CASGYSYNEQFF
TGCGCCAGCGGGTATTCCTACAATGAGCAGTTCTTC
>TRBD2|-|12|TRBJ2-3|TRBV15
CATSREADTQYF
TGTGCCACCAGTCGGGAGGCAGATACGCAGTATTTT
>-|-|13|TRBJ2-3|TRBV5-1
CASSLESKNTQYF
TGCGCCAGCAGCTTGGAGTCCAAAAATACGCAGTATTTT